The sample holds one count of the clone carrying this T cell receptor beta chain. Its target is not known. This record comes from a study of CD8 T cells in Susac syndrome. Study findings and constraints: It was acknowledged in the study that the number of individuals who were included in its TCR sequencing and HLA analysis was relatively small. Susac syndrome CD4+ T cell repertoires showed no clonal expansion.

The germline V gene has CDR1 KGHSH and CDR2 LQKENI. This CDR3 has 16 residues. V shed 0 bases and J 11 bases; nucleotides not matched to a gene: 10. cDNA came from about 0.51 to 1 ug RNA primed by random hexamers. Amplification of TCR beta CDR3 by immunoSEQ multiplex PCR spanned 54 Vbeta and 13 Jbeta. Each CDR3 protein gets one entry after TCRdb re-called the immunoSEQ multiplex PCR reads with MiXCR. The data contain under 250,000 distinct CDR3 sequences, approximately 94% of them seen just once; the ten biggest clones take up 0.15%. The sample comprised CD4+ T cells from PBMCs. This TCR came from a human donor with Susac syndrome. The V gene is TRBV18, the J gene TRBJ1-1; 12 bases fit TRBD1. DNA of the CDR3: TGTGCCAGCTCACCACCTAACCGGGGACAGGGGGCGATGGCTTTCTTT. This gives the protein CASSPPNRGQGAMAFF.